The sample holds a few counts of the clone carrying this TCR beta chain. Its target is not known. Individual cDNA molecules were tagged with unique molecular identifiers, the study reported. TCRdb recomputed calls from the 5' RACE reads with MiXCR, one row per CDR3 protein. Among 66,000 or so distinct CDR3 sequences, around 14% were seen once, and the ten largest hold about 7.7%. The CDR3 spans 16 residues. Trimming removed 2 bases from V and 8 bases from J, with 18 bases in between. Germline V gene sequence: CDR1 SGHVS, CDR2 FQNEAQ. The data were taken from a study of early T cells in non-severe SARS-CoV-2 infection. About the research overall: It was bulk RNA from unsorted whole blood that was sequenced, and the chains were unpaired. Findings and caveats of the study: Anti-spike CD8 responses were favored in VDJdb matching, and private and CD4 specificities were missed.

V and J are TRBV7-8 and TRBJ1-4; D gene ambiguous. This receptor was taken from an adult who was a healthcare worker with PCR-confirmed SARS-CoV-2 infection or an uninfected control (not recorded which). Sequences were obtained from whole blood. The CDR3 coding sequence is TGTGCCAGCAGCTTATACGGATGGAGCGGCAGAGAAAAACTGTTTTTT. Its protein product is CASSLYGWSGREKLFF.